One sample yielded the 25 T cell receptor beta chains listed below, sequenced in a study of T cells after yellow fever vaccination. MiXCR, applied by TCRdb to the 5' RACE reads, yields one record per CDR3 protein. The table lists 300,000 to 400,000 distinct CDR3 sequences, approximately 3.9% of them singletons. Sample: PBMCs, taken 5 days after the yellow fever booster vaccination. These receptors were obtained from a man aged 18 to 29 who received the YFV17D yellow fever vaccine.

The sample holds a few counts of this clonotype. The genes are TRBV28 and TRBJ2-5; unclear D gene. This CDR3 spans 14 amino acids. Between the trimmed V and J ends, which lost 2 bases and 1 base, there was a span of 8 bases. Germline V CDR1 and CDR2: MDHEN, SYDVKM. CDR3 in amino acids: CASSLNRPQETQYF. In DNA form, the CDR3 reads TGTGCCAGCAGTTTAAACCGGCCCCAAGAGACCCAGTACTTC. Full variable domain (outside the CDR3, taken from reference TRBV28 and TRBJ2-5): DVKVTQSSRYLVKRTGEKVFLECVQDMDHENMFWYRQDPGLGLRLIYFSYDVKMKEKGDIPEGYSVSREKKERFSLILESASTNQTSMYLCASSLNRPQETQYFGPGTRLLVL.

A few counts support this clonotype. This rearrangement joins TRBV5-1 to TRBJ1-1, with TRBD1 matching over 10 bases. The ends lost 6 bases at V and 5 bases at J; junction bases unmatched: 13. Germline V CDR1 and CDR2: SGHRS, YFSETQ. The CDR3 sequence is 16 residues long. CDR3 loop: CASTASPGTGETEAFF. CDR3 DNA: TGCGCCAGCACTGCCAGCCCGGGGACAGGGGAGACTGAAGCTTTCTTT. Using reference TRBV5-1 and TRBJ1-1 for the parts outside the CDR3, the full variable domain is KAGVTQTPRYLIKTRGQQVTLSCSPISGHRSVSWYQQTPGQGLQFLFEYFSETQRNKGNFPGRFSGRQFSNSRSEMNVSTLELGDSALYLCASTASPGTGETEAFFGQGTRLTVV.

This clonotype was detected ten times or more. The chain carries TRBV12-3 or TRBV12-4 and TRBJ2-5; D call uncertain. The CDR3 runs to 14 residues. Trimming took 6 bases from V and 5 from J, leaving 16 bases between them. The CDR3 reads CASSPGLSEETQYF. In nucleotides, the CDR3 is TGTGCCAGCAGCCCGGGCCTCTCAGAGGAGACCCAGTACTTC.

This clonotype has just a few counts. V and J are TRBV29-1 and TRBJ1-1; a possible D gene is TRBD1 (5 bases). The germline V and J ends were trimmed by 3 bases and 11 bases, with 13 bases remaining between them. The CDR3 is 11 amino acids. Germline CDR1 reads SQVTM; CDR2 reads ANQGSEA. DNA of the CDR3: TGCAGCGTTGACTTTACGTCAGGGGCTTTCTTT. This translates into CSVDFTSGAFF.

This rearrangement joins TRBV6-1 to TRBJ2-1; 8 bases line up with TRBD1. The CDR3 consists of 13 residues. V lost 2 bases, J lost 15 bases, and 9 bases stayed unmatched. Per germline, CDR1 MNHNS and CDR2 SASEGT. CDR3 residues: CASSERAGTGGFF. The CDR3 bases are TGTGCCAGCAGTGAAAGGGCTGGGACAGGCGGGTTCTTC.

This clonotype turned up a few times. The chain recombines TRBV7-2 with TRBJ1-1, with no clear D. V lost 3 bases, J lost 1 base, and 9 bases lay in between. This CDR3 is 14 amino acids long. Germline V gene sequence: CDR1 SGHTA, CDR2 FQGNSA. The CDR3 DNA reads as TGTGCCAGCAGCTTCTACAGAGGGAACACTGAAGCTTTCTTT. Protein sequence: CASSFYRGNTEAFF.

This clonotype was recorded many times. The chain couples TRBV19 to TRBJ2-1; the D gene could be TRBD1 or TRBD2 (6 bases each). The CDR3 consists of 13 residues. The V gene lost 7 bases and the J gene lost 2 bases, with 9 bases spanning the gap. Looked up from germline, CDR1 is LNHDA and CDR2 is SQIVND (reference sequence). CDR3 sequence: CASIGGTYNEQFF. In DNA form, the CDR3 reads TGTGCCAGTATAGGGGGGACCTACAATGAGCAGTTCTTC.

This clonotype was counted a few times. The chain couples TRBV12-3 or TRBV12-4 to TRBJ1-4, with 11 nucleotides matching TRBD1. This CDR3 is built from 17 residues. V shed 4 bases, J shed 4 bases, and the junction held 8 bases outside the gene matches. The CDR3 loop is CASSSWTGGFHNEKLFF. The CDR3 DNA is TGTGCCAGCAGTTCATGGACAGGGGGCTTTCATAATGAAAAACTGTTTTTT.

This clonotype has at least ten counts. The chain has TRBV4-3 and TRBJ2-1, with 8 bases aligning to TRBD2. The CDR3 runs 18 residues. The J segment lost 0 bases and the V segment lost 8 bases, leaving 15 bases of the junction unmatched. Germline CDR1 reads LGHNA; CDR2 reads YSLEER. In DNA, the CDR3 is TGCGCCAGCCCCGCCCCCCGGGGGGGGCCGAGCTCCTACAATGAGCAGTTCTTC. It is translated as CASPAPRGGPSSYNEQFF.

Ten or more counts support this clonotype. This chain links TRBV12-3 or TRBV12-4 with TRBJ2-7, with a weak D call TRBD2 (5 bases). The CDR3 extends over 13 amino acids. V gave up 6 bases and J gave up 6 bases, with 15 bases separating them. CDR3 sequence (DNA): TGTGCCAGCAGGTGCCAGCGGTCGGGCGAGCAGTACGTC. Translating gives CASRCQRSGEQYV.

Only a few counts were recorded for this clonotype. The chain links TRBV12-3 or TRBV12-4 to TRBJ2-2; unclear D gene. Deletions cut 8 bases from V and 0 bases from J, with 7 bases between. The CDR3 runs to 13 residues. The CDR3, as DNA: TGTGCCAGCTGCCCTGCGAACACCGGGGAGCTGTTTTTT. It translates to CASCPANTGELFF.

This chain joins TRBV10-3 and TRBJ2-7; D is possibly TRBD1 (5 bases). The CDR3 covers 13 residues. V shed 7 bases and J shed 0 bases, with 10 bases lying between them. Germline V lookup: CDR1 ENHRY, CDR2 SYGVKD. The CDR3 DNA sequence: TGTGCCATCAAACAGGAGAGCTCCTACGAGCAGTACTTC. Protein: CAIKQESSYEQYF.

Ten or more counts support this clonotype. This rearrangement joins TRBV5-1 to TRBJ1-2; 8 bases map to TRBD1. Germline-derived CDR1 and CDR2 are SGHRS and YFSETQ. CDR3 length: 15 amino acids. The J segment lost 7 bases and the V segment lost 0 bases, leaving 8 bases of the junction unmatched. The CDR3 loop reads CASSLETGVLRGYTF. The CDR3 DNA is TGCGCCAGCAGCTTGGAGACAGGGGTCCTTCGTGGCTACACCTTC. Supplemented by reference TRBV5-1 and TRBJ1-2, the full variable domain reads KAGVTQTPRYLIKTRGQQVTLSCSPISGHRSVSWYQQTPGQGLQFLFEYFSETQRNKGNFPGRFSGRQFSNSRSEMNVSTLELGDSALYLCASSLETGVLRGYTFGSGTRLTVV.

Only a few counts were recorded for this clonotype. The V call is TRBV5-1, the J call TRBJ2-3; 11 bases are a match to TRBD2. J lost 2 bases, V lost 7 bases, and 9 bases had no gene match. CDR1 and CDR2 from the germline V gene are SGHRS and YFSETQ. The CDR3 spans 16 residues. CDR3 residues: CASSRSSGGSTDTQYF. For the CDR3, the DNA is TGCGCCAGCTCGCGATCTAGCGGGGGGTCCACAGATACGCAGTATTTT.

This clonotype was counted at least ten times. The genes are TRBV29-1 and TRBJ1-2; 9 positions match TRBD1. V dropped 5 bases and J dropped 6; count of bases not matched to a gene: 7. The CDR3 consists of 13 residues. Germline V gene sequence: CDR1 SQVTM, CDR2 ANQGSEA. DNA of the CDR3: TGCAGCGTTATTACCGGGACAGGGAATGGCTACACCTTC. Translating gives CSVITGTGNGYTF.

This clonotype was counted only a few times. V is TRBV6-5 and J is TRBJ1-1; a possible D gene is TRBD1 (5 bases). CDR1 and CDR2 (germline): MNHEY, SVGAGI. V shed 0 bases and J shed 1 base, with 18 bases lying between them. There are 18 residues in the CDR3. CDR3 amino acids: CASSYSIVAGTGNTEAFF. The CDR3 DNA reads TGTGCCAGCAGTTACTCTATCGTCGCAGGGACCGGGAACACTGAAGCTTTCTTT.

This clonotype occurred a few times. V and J are TRBV9 and TRBJ2-3; maybe TRBD1 (6 bases). CDR1 is SGDLS and CDR2 is YYNGEE in the germline V gene. Trimming cost V 4 bases and J 4 bases, with 22 bases left between them. The CDR3 totals 17 residues. The CDR3 loop reads CASSPPEGRGVSDTQYF. In DNA form, the CDR3 reads TGTGCCAGCAGCCCTCCGGAAGGCAGGGGAGTATCAGATACGCAGTATTTT.

The chain is built from TRBV7-8 and TRBJ2-7; a weak D match, TRBD2 (5 bases). Germline values: CDR1 SGHVS, CDR2 FQNEAQ. Trimming shortened V by 5 bases and J by 2 bases, and 13 bases separated the two germline ends. The CDR3 spans 14 residues. DNA for the CDR3: TGTGCCAGCAGCCGCGGGCCCAGTGCCTACGAGCAGTACTTC. Translation: CASSRGPSAYEQYF.

The chain couples TRBV9 to TRBJ1-2, with no clear D. The V and J ends lost 3 bases and 9 bases respectively, with 15 bases between them. Germline V gene sequence: CDR1 SGDLS, CDR2 YYNGEE. This CDR3 comprises 13 residues. The CDR3 protein is CASSEAGEGSYTF. The DNA for the CDR3 is TGTGCCAGCAGCGAGGCGGGCGAGGGTAGCTACACCTTC.

The gene calls are TRBV5-5 and TRBJ2-3, with unresolved D. Germline CDR1 SGHKS, CDR2 YYEKEE (reference sequence). The CDR3 spans 12 residues. The germline V and J ends were trimmed by 6 bases and 5 bases, with 10 bases remaining between them. The CDR3 DNA reads TGTGCCAGCACCCCGCCGGGAGATACGCAGTATTTT. Translation gives CASTPPGDTQYF.

This clonotype has at least ten counts. The chain combines TRBV7-6 with TRBJ2-7; D remains ambiguous. Germline V gives CDR1 SGHVS, CDR2 FNYEAQ. Trimming took 4 bases from V and 5 from J, leaving 12 bases between them. The CDR3 sequence is 13 residues long. Written as DNA, the CDR3 is TGTGCCAGCAGCTCCGGACGTAGGGACGAGCAGTACTTC. Amino acid sequence: CASSSGRRDEQYF.

The rearrangement uses TRBV12-3 or TRBV12-4 and TRBJ1-5; D gene ambiguous. Trimming took off 2 bases at V and 7 bases at J, with 9 bases between the two ends. The CDR3 extends over 13 amino acids. The CDR3 reads CASSLRGYQPQHF. The CDR3 nucleotides are TGTGCCAGCAGTTTACGGGGTTACCAGCCCCAGCATTTT.

The chain uses TRBV15 and TRBJ2-1, with D unresolved. The CDR3 is 15 residues long. From germline, CDR1 is LNHNV and CDR2 YYDKDF (reference sequence). With 0 bases removed from V and 3 bases from J, the gap between germline ends came to 9 bases. This chain's CDR3 is CATSRDRSVYNEQFF. In nucleotides, the CDR3 is TGTGCCACCAGCAGAGATCGGTCAGTCTACAATGAGCAGTTCTTC.

This clonotype turned up a few times. The genes are TRBV9 and TRBJ2-6; D may match TRBD1 or TRBD2 (6 bases each). Germline assignment: CDR1 SGDLS and CDR2 YYNGEE. The CDR3 has 17 residues. V lost 4 bases to trimming and J lost 2 bases, with 16 bases between them. CDR3 in amino acids: CASSPPGGRAGANVLTF. CDR3 nucleotides: TGTGCCAGCAGCCCACCCGGGGGCAGGGCTGGGGCCAACGTCCTGACTTTC.

This clonotype was counted between two and nine times. The chain joins TRBV4-1 to TRBJ1-5, with 9 bases fitting TRBD1. Germline CDR1 and CDR2: MGHRA and YSYEKL. CDR3 length equals 15 residues. V shed 1 base, J shed 10 bases, and the junction held 8 bases outside the gene matches. CDR3 amino acids: CASSQGSTGGLPQHF. The CDR3 nucleotides read TGCGCCAGCAGCCAAGGTAGCACAGGGGGCCTTCCCCAGCATTTT.